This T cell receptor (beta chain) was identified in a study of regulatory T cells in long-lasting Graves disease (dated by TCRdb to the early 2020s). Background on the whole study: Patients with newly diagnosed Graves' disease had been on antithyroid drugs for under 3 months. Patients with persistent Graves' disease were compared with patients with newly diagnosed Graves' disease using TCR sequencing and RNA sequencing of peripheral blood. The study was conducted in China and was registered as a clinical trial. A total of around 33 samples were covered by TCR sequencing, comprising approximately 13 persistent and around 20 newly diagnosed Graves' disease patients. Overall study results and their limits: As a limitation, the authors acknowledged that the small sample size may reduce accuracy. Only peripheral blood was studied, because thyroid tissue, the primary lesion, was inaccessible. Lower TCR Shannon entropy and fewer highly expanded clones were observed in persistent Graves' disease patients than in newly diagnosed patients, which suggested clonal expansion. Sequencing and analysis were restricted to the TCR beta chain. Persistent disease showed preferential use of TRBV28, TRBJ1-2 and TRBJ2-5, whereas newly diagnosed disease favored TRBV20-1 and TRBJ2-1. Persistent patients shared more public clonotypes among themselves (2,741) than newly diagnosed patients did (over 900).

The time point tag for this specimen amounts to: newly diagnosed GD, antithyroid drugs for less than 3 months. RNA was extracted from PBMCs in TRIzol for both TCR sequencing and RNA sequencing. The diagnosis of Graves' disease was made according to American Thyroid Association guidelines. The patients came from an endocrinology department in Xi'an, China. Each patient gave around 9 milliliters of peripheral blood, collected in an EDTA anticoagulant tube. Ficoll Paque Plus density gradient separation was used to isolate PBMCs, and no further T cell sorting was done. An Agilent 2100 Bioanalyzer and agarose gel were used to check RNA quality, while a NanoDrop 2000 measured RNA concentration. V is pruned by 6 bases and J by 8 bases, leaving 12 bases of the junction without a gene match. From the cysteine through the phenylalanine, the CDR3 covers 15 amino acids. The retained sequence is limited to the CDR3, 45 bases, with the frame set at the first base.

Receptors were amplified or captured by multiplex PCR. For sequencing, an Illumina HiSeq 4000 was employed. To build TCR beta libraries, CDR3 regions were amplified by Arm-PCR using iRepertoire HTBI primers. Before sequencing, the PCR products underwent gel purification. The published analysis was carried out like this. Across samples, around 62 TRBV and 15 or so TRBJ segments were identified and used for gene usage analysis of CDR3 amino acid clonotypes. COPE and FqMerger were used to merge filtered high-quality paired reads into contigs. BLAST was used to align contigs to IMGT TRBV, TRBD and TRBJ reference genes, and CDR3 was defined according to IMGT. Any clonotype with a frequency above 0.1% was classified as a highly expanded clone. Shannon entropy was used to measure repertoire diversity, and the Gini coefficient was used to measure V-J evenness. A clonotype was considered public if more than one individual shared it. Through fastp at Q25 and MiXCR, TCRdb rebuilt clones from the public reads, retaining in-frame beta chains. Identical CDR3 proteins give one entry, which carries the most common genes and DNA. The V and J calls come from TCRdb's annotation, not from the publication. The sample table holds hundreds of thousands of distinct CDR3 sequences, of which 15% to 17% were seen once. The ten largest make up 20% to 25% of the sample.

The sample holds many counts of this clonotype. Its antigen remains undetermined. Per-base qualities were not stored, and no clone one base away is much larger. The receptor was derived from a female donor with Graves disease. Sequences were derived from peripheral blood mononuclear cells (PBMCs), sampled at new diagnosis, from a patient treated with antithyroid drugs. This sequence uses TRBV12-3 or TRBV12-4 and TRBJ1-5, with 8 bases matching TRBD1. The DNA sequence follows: TGTGCCAGCAGCCCACCAATTGACAGGGGTGAGCCCCAGCATTTT. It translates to CASSPPIDRGEPQHF.